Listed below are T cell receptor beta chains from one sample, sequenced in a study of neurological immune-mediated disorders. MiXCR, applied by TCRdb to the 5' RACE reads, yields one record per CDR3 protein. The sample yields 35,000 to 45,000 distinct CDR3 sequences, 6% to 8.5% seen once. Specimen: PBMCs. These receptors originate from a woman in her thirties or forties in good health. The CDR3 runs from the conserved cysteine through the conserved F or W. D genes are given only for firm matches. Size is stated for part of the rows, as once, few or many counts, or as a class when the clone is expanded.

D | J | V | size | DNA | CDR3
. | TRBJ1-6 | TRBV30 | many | TGTGCCTGGAGTGTACAAGATGAGTCACCCCTCCACTTT | CAWSVQDESPLHF
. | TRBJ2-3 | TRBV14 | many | TGTGCCAGCAGCCAAGGGAGACTTACCACAGATACGCAGTATTTT | CASSQGRLTTDTQYF
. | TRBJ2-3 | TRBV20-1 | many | TGCAGTGTTCGCTGGCCTAGCACAGATACGCAGTATTTT | CSVRWPSTDTQYF
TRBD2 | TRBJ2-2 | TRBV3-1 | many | TGTGCCAGCAGCCCCCCCTGGAGGAGCGGGAGAACTACCGGGGAGCTGTTTTTT | CASSPPWRSGRTTGELFF
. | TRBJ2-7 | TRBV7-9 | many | TGTGCCAGCAGCTCTCGACAGGGAGGGTACAACGAGCAGTACTTC | CASSSRQGGYNEQYF
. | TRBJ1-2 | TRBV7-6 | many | TGTGCCAGCAGCTTAGGGACGGCCTATGGCTACACCTTC | CASSLGTAYGYTF
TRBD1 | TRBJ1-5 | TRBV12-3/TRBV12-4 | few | TGTGCCAGCAGTTTAGGCCCGGGACAGGGGCAGCCCCAGCATTTT | CASSLGPGQGQPQHF
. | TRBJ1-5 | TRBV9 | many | TGTGCCAGCAGCGTAGCCGCAGATCAGCCCCAGCATTTT | CASSVAADQPQHF
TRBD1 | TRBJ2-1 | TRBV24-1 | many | TGTGCCACCAGTGATACCGGGACAGGGTTATACAATGAGCAGTTCTTC | CATSDTGTGLYNEQFF
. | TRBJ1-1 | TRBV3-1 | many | TGTGCCAGCAGCGTTCATGGAGACACTGAAGCTTTCTTT | CASSVHGDTEAFF
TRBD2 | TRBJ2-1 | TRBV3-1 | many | TGTGCCAGCAGCCAAGCTCGGACTAGCGGGGGGACCTCCTACAATGAGCAGTTCTTC | CASSQARTSGGTSYNEQFF
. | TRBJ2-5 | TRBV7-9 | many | TGTGCCAGCAGCTTAGGAGCAGGTGGGGAGACCCAGTACTTC | CASSLGAGGETQYF
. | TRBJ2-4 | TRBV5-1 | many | TGCGCCAGCAGCTTGGACAGGGTGAACATTCAGTACTTC | CASSLDRVNIQYF
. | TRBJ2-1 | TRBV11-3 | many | TGTGCCAGCAGCTTAGGGAGAAATGAGCAGTTCTTC | CASSLGRNEQFF
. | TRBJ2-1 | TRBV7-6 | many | TGTGCCAGCAGCCCAGAAATTACCGGGGGAGATGAGCAGTTCTTC | CASSPEITGGDEQFF
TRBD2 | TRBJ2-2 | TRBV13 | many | TGTGCCAGCAGCCCCCGGGGGGACACCGGGGAGCTGTTTTTT | CASSPRGDTGELFF
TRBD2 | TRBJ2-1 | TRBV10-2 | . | TGCGCCAGCACCCGACTTGGCGGGAGTAACAATGAGCAGTTCTTC | CASTRLGGSNNEQFF
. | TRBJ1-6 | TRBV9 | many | TGTGCCAGCAGCGTAAAGAATAATTCACCCCTCCACTTT | CASSVKNNSPLHF
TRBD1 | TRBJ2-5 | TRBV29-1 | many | TGCAGCGTTGCCCCACAGGGGCAGGAGACCCAGTACTTC | CSVAPQGQETQYF
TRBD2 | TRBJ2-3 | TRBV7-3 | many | TGTGCCAGCAGCTTAGGAGGGAGGGGCACAGATACGCAGTATTTT | CASSLGGRGTDTQYF
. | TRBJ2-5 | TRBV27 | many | TGTGCCAGCAGTTTACGGGGGATCGGAGAGACCCAGTACTTC | CASSLRGIGETQYF
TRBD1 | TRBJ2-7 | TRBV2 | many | TGTGCCAGCAGACAAAATCTAATGAACAGGGGACACGAGCAGTACTTC | CASRQNLMNRGHEQYF
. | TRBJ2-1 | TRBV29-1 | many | TGCAGCGCTGAAGAGGGGTTAAGCTCCTACAATGAGCAGTTCTTC | CSAEEGLSSYNEQFF
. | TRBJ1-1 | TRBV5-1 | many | TGCGCCAGCACTAAGACGGGACAAATTCTGGGGAACACTGAAGCTTTCTTT | CASTKTGQILGNTEAFF
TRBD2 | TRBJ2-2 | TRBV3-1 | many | TGTGCCAGCAGCCAGGGGTCTAGCGGGCTCACCGGGGAGCTGTTTTTT | CASSQGSSGLTGELFF
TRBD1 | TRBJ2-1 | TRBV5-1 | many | TGCGCCAGCAGCTACCGGACAGGCCGGCTTGGGGATGAGCAGTTCTTC | CASSYRTGRLGDEQFF
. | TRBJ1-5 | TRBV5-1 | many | TGCGCCAGCAGCTACTCGACAGGAGAAGCGGGTCAGCCCCAGCATTTT | CASSYSTGEAGQPQHF
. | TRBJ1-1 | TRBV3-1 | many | TGTGCCAGCAGCCAAGTACTGGACACTGAAGCTTTCTTT | CASSQVLDTEAFF
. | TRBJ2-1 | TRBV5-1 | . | TGCGCCAGCAGCCCGCGGGGTACTGAGCAGTTCTTC | CASSPRGTEQFF
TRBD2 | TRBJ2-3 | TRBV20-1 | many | TGCAGTGCTAGAAGGCTAGCGGGAGGGCCGTTAGATACGCAGTATTTT | CSARRLAGGPLDTQYF
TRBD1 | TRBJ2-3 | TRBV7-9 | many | TGTGCCAGCAGCCTCCTGGGGACAGGGTTCACAGATACGCAGTATTTT | CASSLLGTGFTDTQYF
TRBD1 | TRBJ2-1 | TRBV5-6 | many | TGTGCCAGCAGCTCGGGACAGGGGTACAATGAGCAGTTCTTC | CASSSGQGYNEQFF
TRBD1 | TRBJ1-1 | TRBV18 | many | TGTGCCAGCTCACGCACCGGGACAGGTGGGAACACTGAAGCTTTCTTT | CASSRTGTGGNTEAFF
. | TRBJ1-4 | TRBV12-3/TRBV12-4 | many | TGTGCCAGCAGTTATCACGGTGAAAAACTGTTTTTT | CASSYHGEKLFF
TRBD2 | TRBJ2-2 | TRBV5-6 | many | TGTGCCAGCAGCTTGCTAGCGGGCACCGGGGAGCTGTTTTTT | CASSLLAGTGELFF
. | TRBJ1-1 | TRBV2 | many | TGTGCCAGCAGTGCCGACGGGAACACTGAAGCTTTCTTT | CASSADGNTEAFF
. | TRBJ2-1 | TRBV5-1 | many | TGCGCCAGCAGCTTCCAGTACAATGAGCAGTTCTTC | CASSFQYNEQFF
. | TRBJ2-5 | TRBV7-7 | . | TGTGCTAGCAGCTTAGGTTTTGGGGGGGCAGAGACCCAGTACTTC | CASSLGFGGAETQYF
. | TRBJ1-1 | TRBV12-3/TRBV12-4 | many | TGTGCCAGCAGTTCCGCGGGAGGGTTCGCTGAAGCTTTCTTT | CASSSAGGFAEAFF
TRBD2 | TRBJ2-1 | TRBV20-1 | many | TGCAGTGCCCCTGAGACCGGGAGGACGTCCTACAATGAGCAGTTCTTC | CSAPETGRTSYNEQFF
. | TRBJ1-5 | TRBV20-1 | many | TGCAGTGCTAGGGGGCCGGGGATTTATAGCAATCAGCCCCAGCATTTT | CSARGPGIYSNQPQHF
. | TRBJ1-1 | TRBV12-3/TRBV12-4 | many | TGTGCCAGCAGTTTGGGCAGGGGTTACACTGAAGCTTTCTTT | CASSLGRGYTEAFF
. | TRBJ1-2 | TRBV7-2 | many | TGTGTCAGCAGAGCCGGCCCCAATAACTATGGCTACACCTTC | CVSRAGPNNYGYTF